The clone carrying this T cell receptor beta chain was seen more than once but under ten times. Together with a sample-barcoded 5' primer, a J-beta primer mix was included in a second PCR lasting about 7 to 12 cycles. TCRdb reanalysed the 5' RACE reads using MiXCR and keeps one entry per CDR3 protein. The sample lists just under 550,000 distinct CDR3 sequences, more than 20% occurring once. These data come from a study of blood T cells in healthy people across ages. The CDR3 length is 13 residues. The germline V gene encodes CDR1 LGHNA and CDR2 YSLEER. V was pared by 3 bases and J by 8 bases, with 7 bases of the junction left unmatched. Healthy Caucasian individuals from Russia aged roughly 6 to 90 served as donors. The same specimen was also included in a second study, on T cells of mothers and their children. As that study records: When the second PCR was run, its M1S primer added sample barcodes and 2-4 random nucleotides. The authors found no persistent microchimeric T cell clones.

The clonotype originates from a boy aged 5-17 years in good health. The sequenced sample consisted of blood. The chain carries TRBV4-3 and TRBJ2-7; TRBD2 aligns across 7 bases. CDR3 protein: CASSHETSPKQYF. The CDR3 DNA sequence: TGCGCCAGCAGCCATGAGACTAGCCCGAAGCAGTACTTC.